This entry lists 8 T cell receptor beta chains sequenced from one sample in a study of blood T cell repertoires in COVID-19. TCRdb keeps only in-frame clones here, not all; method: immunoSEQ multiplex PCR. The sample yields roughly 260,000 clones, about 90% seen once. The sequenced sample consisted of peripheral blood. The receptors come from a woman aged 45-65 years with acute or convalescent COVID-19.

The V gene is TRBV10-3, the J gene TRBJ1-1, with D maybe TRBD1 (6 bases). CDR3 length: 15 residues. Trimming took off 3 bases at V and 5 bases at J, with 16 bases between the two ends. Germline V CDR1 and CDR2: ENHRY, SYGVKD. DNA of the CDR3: TGTGCCATCAGTGATTTCAGAGGACAGACAACTGAAGCTTTCTTT. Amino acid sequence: CAISDFRGQTTEAFF.

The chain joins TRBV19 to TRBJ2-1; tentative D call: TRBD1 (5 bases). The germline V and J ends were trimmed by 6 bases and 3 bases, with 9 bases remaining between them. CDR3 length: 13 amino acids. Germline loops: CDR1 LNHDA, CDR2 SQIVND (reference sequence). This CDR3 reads CASRGAFYNEQFF. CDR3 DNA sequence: TGTGCCAGTAGAGGGGCTTTCTACAATGAGCAGTTCTTC.

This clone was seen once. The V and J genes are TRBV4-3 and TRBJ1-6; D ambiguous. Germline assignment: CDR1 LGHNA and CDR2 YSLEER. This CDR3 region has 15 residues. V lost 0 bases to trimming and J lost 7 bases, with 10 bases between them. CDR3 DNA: TGCGCCAGCAGCCAAGAAGCGGGCCCGAATTCACCCCTCCACTTT. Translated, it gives CASSQEAGPNSPLHF.

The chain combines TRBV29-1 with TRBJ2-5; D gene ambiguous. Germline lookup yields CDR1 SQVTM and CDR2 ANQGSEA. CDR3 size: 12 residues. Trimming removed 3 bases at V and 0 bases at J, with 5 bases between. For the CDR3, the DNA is TGCAGCGTTGACAGTTACCAAGAGACCCAGTACTTC. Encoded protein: CSVDSYQETQYF.

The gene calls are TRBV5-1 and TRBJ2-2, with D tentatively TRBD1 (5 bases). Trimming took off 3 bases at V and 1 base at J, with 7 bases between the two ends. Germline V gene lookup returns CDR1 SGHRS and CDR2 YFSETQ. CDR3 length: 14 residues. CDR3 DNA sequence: TGCGCCAGCAGCTCCGGACAGAACACCGGGGAGCTGTTTTTT. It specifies CASSSGQNTGELFF.

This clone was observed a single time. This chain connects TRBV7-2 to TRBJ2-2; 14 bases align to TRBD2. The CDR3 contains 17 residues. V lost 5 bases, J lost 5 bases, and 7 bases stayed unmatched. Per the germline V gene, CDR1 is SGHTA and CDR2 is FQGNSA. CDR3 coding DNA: TGTGCCAGCAGCATCCGGACTAGCGGGGGGAGGACCGGGGAGCTGTTTTTT. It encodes CASSIRTSGGRTGELFF.

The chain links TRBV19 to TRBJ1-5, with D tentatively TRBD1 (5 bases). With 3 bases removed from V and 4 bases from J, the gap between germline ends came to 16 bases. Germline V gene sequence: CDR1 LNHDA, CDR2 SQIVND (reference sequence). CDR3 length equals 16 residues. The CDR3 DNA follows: TGTGCCAGTAGTATGGTAGGAAGGGGAACTAATCAGCCCCAGCATTTT. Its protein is CASSMVGRGTNQPQHF.

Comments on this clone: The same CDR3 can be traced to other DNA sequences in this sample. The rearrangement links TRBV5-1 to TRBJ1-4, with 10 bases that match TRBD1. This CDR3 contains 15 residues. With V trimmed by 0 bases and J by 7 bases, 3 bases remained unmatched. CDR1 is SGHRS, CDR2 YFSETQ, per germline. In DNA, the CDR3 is TGCGCCAGCAGCTTGGCCGGGACAGGGGTTGAAAAACTGTTTTTT. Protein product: CASSLAGTGVEKLFF.